The rows below give T cell receptor beta chains drawn from one sample of a study of cytomegalovirus exposure and HLA in healthy donors. Repertoires were generated with immunoSEQ multiplex PCR, while TCRdb's copy carries only in-frame clones and drops some. The sample has approximately 160,000 clones, around four fifths seen once. The sequencing sample was made of PBMCs. These receptor sequences come from a male donor in good health and CMV-seropositive. Both conserved end residues are part of each CDR3. A D gene is named only where the DNA matches it firmly. A clone size is listed for some rows: how often the clone was seen (once, few, many), or a class if it is expanded.

cdr3_aa cdr3_nt v_call d_call j_call clone_size
CASSQDRLVAGGLSNEQFF TGCGCCAGCAGCCAAGATAGGTTGGTAGCGGGGGGGCTAAGTAATGAGCAGTTCTTC TRBV4-3 TRBD2 TRBJ2-1 -
CASSVEGTGVADTQYF TGTGCCAGCAGCGTAGAAGGGACAGGGGTTGCAGATACGCAGTATTTT TRBV9 TRBD1 TRBJ2-3 -
CASSSGQGNTEAFF TGTGCCAGTAGTAGTGGACAGGGGAACACTGAAGCTTTCTTT TRBV19 TRBD1 TRBJ1-1 -
CASSLAAVPEDTQYF TGCGCCAGCAGCTTGGCCGCGGTACCTGAGGATACGCAGTATTTT TRBV5-1 - TRBJ2-3 -
CSALVLLEAFF TGCAGCGCCCTGGTCCTGCTAGAGGCTTTCTTT TRBV29-1 - TRBJ1-1 -
CATGPGVSSEKLFF TGTGCCACTGGGCCCGGGGTGTCGAGTGAAAAACTGTTTTTT TRBV21-1 - TRBJ1-4 few
CSVKEKERVTKEQFF TGCAGCGTTAAGGAGAAAGAGCGGGTTACAAAAGAGCAGTTCTTC TRBV29-1 - TRBJ2-1 -
CAHLLRNLLGNTIYF TGTGCCCACCTCTTGCGGAATCTTCTTGGAAACACCATATATTTT TRBV10-3 - TRBJ1-3 -
CASSLSFLAKNIQYF TGCGCCAGCAGCCTTTCCTTTTTAGCCAAAAACATTCAGTACTTC TRBV4-1 - TRBJ2-4 -
CASSDGRGGRQETQYF TGTGCCAGCAGTGACGGGCGGGGGGGCCGCCAAGAGACCCAGTACTTC TRBV6-1 TRBD2 TRBJ2-5 -
CASSLTETYEQYF TGTGCCAGCAGCTTGACAGAAACCTACGAGCAGTACTTC TRBV5-4 - TRBJ2-7 -
CASSYRGDTQYF TGTGCCAGCAGTTATCGAGGGGATACGCAGTATTTT TRBV6-6 - TRBJ2-3 -
CASSLAGQQETQYF TGTGCCAGCAGCTTAGCGGGACAGCAAGAGACCCAGTACTTC TRBV7-2 TRBD1 TRBJ2-5 -
CASSGDYQETQYF TGTGCCAGCAGCGGGGACTACCAAGAGACCCAGTACTTC TRBV9 - TRBJ2-5 -
CASSDGTGPPQHF TGTGCCAGCAGTGATGGGACAGGGCCGCCCCAGCATTTT TRBV6-1 TRBD1 TRBJ1-5 -
CASSAGLYNEQFF TGTGCCAGCAGCGCGGGACTCTACAATGAGCAGTTCTTC TRBV11-3 - TRBJ2-1 -
CASSFGGYEQYF TGTGCCAGCAGCTTTGGGGGGTACGAGCAGTACTTC TRBV5-6 - TRBJ2-7 few
CASSPAFGQTDEQYF TGTGCCAGCTCACCAGCCTTCGGACAGACGGACGAGCAGTACTTC TRBV18 - TRBJ2-7 -
CASSYDAGQPQHF TGTGCCAGCAGTTACGATGCAGGGCAGCCCCAGCATTTT TRBV6-5 - TRBJ1-5 -
CAWRGMTGGNYGYTF TGTGCCTGGAGGGGGATGACAGGGGGTAACTATGGCTACACCTTC TRBV30 TRBD1 TRBJ1-2 -
CASSYAASEGYTF TGTGCCAGCAGTTACGCGGCATCCGAGGGCTACACCTTC TRBV6-5 - TRBJ1-2 -
CAWSRGENTEAFF TGTGCCTGGAGCCGGGGAGAGAACACTGAAGCTTTCTTT TRBV30 - TRBJ1-1 -
CASGLKTGNYGYTF TGTGCTAGTGGTTTGAAGACAGGGAACTATGGCTACACCTTC TRBV12-5 TRBD1 TRBJ1-2 once
CASSLGRGGPHNEQFF TGTGCCAGCAGCCTCGGGCGGGGGGGTCCCCACAATGAGCAGTTCTTC TRBV7-9 TRBD2 TRBJ2-1 -
CAWSKTVNQPQHF TGTGCCTGGAGTAAGACAGTTAATCAGCCCCAGCATTTT TRBV30 - TRBJ1-5 -
CASSWDRGYEQYF TGTGCCAGCAGCTGGGACAGGGGATACGAGCAGTACTTC TRBV5-6 TRBD1 TRBJ2-7 few
CASSLWGGNYGYTF TGTGCCAGCAGCTTGTGGGGGGGAAATTATGGCTACACCTTC TRBV5-6 - TRBJ1-2 few
CASSLSGRDTEAFF TGCGCCAGCAGCTTGAGTGGTCGAGACACTGAAGCTTTCTTT TRBV5-1 - TRBJ1-1 few
CASSIGQEDEQYF TGTGCCAGTAGTATCGGGCAGGAGGACGAGCAGTACTTC TRBV19 - TRBJ2-7 -
CASSSGQGGHRGGYTF TGTGCCAGCAGCTCGGGACAGGGGGGTCATAGGGGAGGCTACACCTTC TRBV5-5 TRBD1 TRBJ1-2 -
CASSVRPSGGSKDTQYF TGTGCCAGCAGCGTCAGACCGAGCGGGGGGTCCAAAGATACGCAGTATTTT TRBV9 TRBD2 TRBJ2-3 -
CASTGTSGGAYRDTQYF TGCGCCAGCACCGGGACTAGCGGGGGGGCTTACAGGGATACGCAGTATTTT TRBV5-1 TRBD2 TRBJ2-3 -
CASSLTSPANNEQFF TGTGCCAGCAGCTTGACTAGCCCCGCTAACAATGAGCAGTTCTTC TRBV11-2 TRBD2 TRBJ2-1 -
CSSSGGGGAFF TGTTCCAGCAGTGGGGGGGGAGGAGCTTTCTTT TRBV7-9 - TRBJ1-1 -
CASSLDGDSQETQYF TGCGCCAGCAGCTTGGACGGGGACTCCCAAGAGACCCAGTACTTC TRBV5-1 - TRBJ2-5 -
CASSLERRGGGDTQYF TGCGCCAGCAGCTTGGAGCGAAGAGGGGGTGGGGATACGCAGTATTTT TRBV5-1 - TRBJ2-3 -
CASSLSHTSYEQYF TGTGCCAGCAGCTTAAGCCACACCTCCTACGAGCAGTACTTC TRBV7-3 - TRBJ2-7 -
CASNFGLAGGETQYF TGTGCCAGCAACTTCGGACTAGCGGGGGGAGAGACCCAGTACTTC TRBV5-8 TRBD2 TRBJ2-5 -
CATSRLRDRGTGELFF TGTGCCACCAGCAGACTTAGGGACAGGGGCACCGGGGAGCTGTTTTTT TRBV15 TRBD1 TRBJ2-2 once
CASSSALAGQHNYGYTF TGTGCCAGCAGCTCCGCCCTTGCCGGACAGCATAACTATGGCTACACCTTC TRBV5-6 - TRBJ1-2 -
CASSSRQISNEKLFF TGTGCCAGCAGTTCACGACAGATATCTAATGAAAAACTGTTTTTT TRBV6-6 - TRBJ1-4 few
CASSPSGGSTDTQYF TGTGCCAGCAGCCCTAGCGGGGGGAGCACAGATACGCAGTATTTT TRBV7-3 TRBD2 TRBJ2-3 -
CASRGQSNQPQHF TGTGCCAGCAGGGGGCAGAGCAATCAGCCCCAGCATTTT TRBV6-4 - TRBJ1-5 -
CASSDRVYNEQFF TGTGCCAGTAGCGACAGGGTCTACAATGAGCAGTTCTTC TRBV19 TRBD1 TRBJ2-1 -
CASSGAGRTDTQYF TGTGCCAGCAGCGGGGCGGGGCGCACAGATACGCAGTATTTT TRBV25-1 - TRBJ2-3 -